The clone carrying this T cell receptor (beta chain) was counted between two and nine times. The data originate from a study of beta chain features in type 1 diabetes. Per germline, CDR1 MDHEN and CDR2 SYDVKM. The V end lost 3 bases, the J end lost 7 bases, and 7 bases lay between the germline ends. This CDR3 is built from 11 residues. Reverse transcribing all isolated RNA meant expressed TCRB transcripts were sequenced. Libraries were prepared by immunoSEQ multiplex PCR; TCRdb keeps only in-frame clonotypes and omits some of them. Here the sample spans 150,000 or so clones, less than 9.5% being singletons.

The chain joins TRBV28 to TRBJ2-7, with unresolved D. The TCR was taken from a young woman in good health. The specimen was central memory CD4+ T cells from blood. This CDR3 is CASSLNWEQYF. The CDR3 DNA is TGTGCCAGCAGTTTGAACTGGGAGCAGTACTTC.